The entry below gives a single TCR beta chain sequence along with its context. This table comes from immunoSEQ multiplex PCR, and its TCRdb copy is limited to in-frame clones, with some not included. The sample includes some 120,000 clones, roughly 84% of them seen just once. These data come from a study of identifying expanded T cells in peripheral blood. During the collection period, no donor immune events like infections were recorded. Per the germline V gene, CDR1 is LGHNA and CDR2 is YSLEER. The CDR3 contains 18 residues. J was trimmed by 4 bases and V by 1 base; bases with no gene match: 9. The receptor was derived from a person aged 18 to 70 in good health. Source material: blood. This chain uses TRBV4-3 with TRBJ2-5; TRBD2 matches at 13 bases. The CDR3 DNA reads TGCGCCAGCAGCCAAGGACTAGCGGGGGGCTGGGTCCTAGAGACCCAGTACTTC. As protein: CASSQGLAGGWVLETQYF.